A selection of T cell receptor beta chains follows, all from one sample in a study of blood T cell repertoires in COVID-19. The method was immunoSEQ multiplex PCR; TCRdb's version includes in-frame clones alone and lacks a portion of them. Of 140,000 to 150,000 clones detected, roughly 84% appear once; the ten largest clones hold almost 6%. The specimen was PBMCs or T cells enriched from blood (not recorded which). These receptors originate from a woman aged 50 to 65 who had been exposed to COVID-19. Both conserved end residues are part of each CDR3. A D gene is named only where the DNA matches it firmly. Clone size is not always given. Where it is, it says once, few, many or a class for expanded clones.

D gene	J gene	V gene	clone size	CDR3 protein	CDR3 DNA
TRBD1	TRBJ2-1	TRBV6-5	few	CASSQTGLHMNEQFF	TGTGCCAGCAGTCAGACAGGGCTCCATATGAATGAGCAGTTCTTC
.	TRBJ1-2	TRBV23-1	.	CASSRYAGKQGQGYGYTF	TGCGCCAGCAGTCGCTACGCAGGCAAACAGGGTCAGGGCTATGGCTACACCTTC
.	TRBJ1-1	TRBV7-9	.	CASSLFMGTFGGTYEAFF	TGTGCCAGCAGCTTATTCATGGGGACATTCGGGGGGACATATGAAGCTTTCTTT
TRBD1	TRBJ1-2	TRBV6-1	.	CASSDPGQTIYGYTF	TGTGCCAGCAGTGACCCGGGACAGACCATCTATGGCTACACCTTC
TRBD1	TRBJ2-5	TRBV30	.	CAWSDVPGTAQETQYF	TGTGCCTGGAGCGATGTACCCGGGACAGCTCAAGAGACCCAGTACTTC
.	TRBJ2-2	TRBV15	.	CATSSQFGDTGELFF	TGTGCCACCAGCAGCCAGTTTGGTGACACCGGGGAGCTGTTTTTT
TRBD1	TRBJ1-4	TRBV7-9	.	CASSRPRQGGANEKLFF	TGTGCCAGCAGCCGCCCGAGACAGGGGGGTGCTAATGAAAAACTGTTTTTT
TRBD2	TRBJ2-1	TRBV12-5	.	CASGLVQGLWGLAGDNEQFF	TGTGCTAGTGGTTTGGTACAGGGGTTGTGGGGACTAGCGGGAGACAATGAGCAGTTCTTC
TRBD2	TRBJ2-1	TRBV28	.	CASSPSGLAYEQFF	TGTGCCAGCAGTCCCTCAGGACTAGCATATGAGCAGTTCTTC
.	TRBJ1-1	TRBV5-6	.	CASSLPIAGEAFF	TGTGCCAGCAGCTTGCCCATTGCAGGTGAAGCTTTCTTT
TRBD2	TRBJ2-7	TRBV6-4	.	CASSEGLAGVGEQYF	TGTGCCAGCAGTGAGGGACTAGCGGGAGTTGGCGAGCAGTACTTC
.	TRBJ2-2	TRBV11-3	.	CASSSRVPGELFF	TGTGCCAGCAGCTCTAGAGTCCCCGGGGAGCTGTTTTTT
TRBD1	TRBJ2-7	TRBV23-1	.	CASSHPGQGSYEQYF	TGCGCCAGCAGTCATCCGGGACAGGGGTCCTACGAGCAGTACTTC
.	TRBJ2-7	TRBV6-5	.	CASSPDRNYEQYF	TGTGCCAGCAGCCCGGACAGAAACTACGAGCAGTACTTC
TRBD1	TRBJ1-5	TRBV12-5	once	CASGLGTGGYQPQHF	TGTGCTAGTGGTTTAGGGACAGGTGGGTATCAGCCCCAGCATTTT
.	TRBJ1-1	TRBV18	.	CASSQQAAGSTEAFF	TGTGCCAGCTCCCAGCAGGCTGCCGGCAGCACTGAAGCTTTCTTT
TRBD2	TRBJ2-1	TRBV7-2	.	CASSSVASGGFRNEQFF	TGTGCCAGCAGCTCCGTGGCTAGCGGGGGTTTTAGGAATGAGCAGTTCTTC
.	TRBJ1-2	TRBV5-1	.	CASSLEVSTPYGYTF	TGCGCCAGCAGCTTGGAAGTCTCAACTCCCTATGGCTACACCTTC
.	TRBJ2-5	TRBV6-2/TRBV6-3	.	CASSPGARETQYF	TGTGCCAGCAGCCCAGGGGCCAGGGAGACCCAGTACTTC
TRBD1	TRBJ1-5	TRBV19	.	CASTTGQISNQPQHF	TGTGCCAGTACCACGGGACAGATTAGCAATCAGCCCCAGCATTTT
.	TRBJ2-7	TRBV7-8	once	CASSLRDPYEQYF	TGTGCCAGCAGCTTACGCGATCCCTACGAGCAGTACTTC
.	TRBJ1-4	TRBV7-9	.	CASSTLQTDEKLFF	TGTGCCAGCAGCACCCTTCAGACAGATGAAAAACTGTTTTTT
TRBD1	TRBJ2-5	TRBV12-3/TRBV12-4	.	CASSHRGGETQYF	TGTGCCAGCAGCCACAGGGGTGGAGAGACCCAGTACTTC
.	TRBJ1-4	TRBV14	.	CASSQVTGVSEKLFF	TGTGCCAGCAGCCAAGTTACGGGGGTTTCTGAAAAACTGTTTTTT
.	TRBJ2-1	TRBV19	.	CASNIQGTNEQFF	TGTGCCAGTAATATTCAGGGGACCAATGAGCAGTTCTTC
TRBD1	TRBJ1-1	TRBV19	.	CASSISRGRITEAFF	TGTGCCAGTAGTATATCCAGGGGGCGGATCACTGAAGCTTTCTTT
TRBD1	TRBJ2-7	TRBV27	.	CASSFHRTGNSYEQYF	TGTGCCAGCAGTTTCCATAGGACAGGTAATTCCTACGAGCAGTACTTC
TRBD1	TRBJ2-2	TRBV9	.	CASSVPGQGGSGELFF	TGTGCCAGCAGCGTTCCGGGACAGGGGGGGTCCGGGGAGCTGTTTTTT
.	TRBJ1-2	TRBV19	.	CASSIDRIGYTF	TGTGCCAGTAGTATCGACAGGATTGGCTACACCTTC
.	TRBJ1-3	TRBV9	.	CASSPGGRSGNTIYF	TGTGCCAGCAGCCCCGGGGGACGCTCTGGAAACACCATATATTTT
TRBD1	TRBJ1-4	TRBV7-3	once	CASSLTRDSGNEKLFF	TGTGCCAGCAGCTTAACGCGGGACAGCGGTAATGAAAAACTGTTTTTT
.	TRBJ2-7	TRBV5-4	.	CASSPDSDGQYEQYF	TGTGCCAGCAGCCCGGACAGCGACGGCCAGTACGAGCAGTACTTC
TRBD1	TRBJ2-5	TRBV19	.	CASMGTGGLGTQYF	TGTGCCAGTATGGGGACAGGGGGCCTAGGGACCCAGTACTTC
.	TRBJ1-2	TRBV7-9	.	CASSPSGSHGYTF	TGTGCCAGCAGCCCGTCGGGGAGTCATGGCTACACCTTC
.	TRBJ2-2	TRBV29-1	.	CSVELGQGFYTGELFF	TGCAGCGTTGAATTGGGGCAGGGGTTTTACACCGGGGAGCTGTTTTTT
TRBD2	TRBJ2-3	TRBV9	.	CASSVGTSGGADTQYF	TGTGCCAGCAGCGTAGGGACTAGCGGGGGGGCAGATACGCAGTATTTT
TRBD1	TRBJ2-7	TRBV7-6	.	CASSLGGQGGVYEQYF	TGTGCCAGCAGCTTAGGGGGACAGGGCGGGGTCTACGAGCAGTACTTC
.	TRBJ1-2	TRBV6-1	.	CASSEGIEGITDGYTF	TGTGCCAGCAGTGAAGGGATTGAGGGAATCACGGATGGCTACACCTTC
.	TRBJ1-2	TRBV3-1/TRBV3-2	.	CASSHPFPFRDGYTF	TGTGCCAGCAGCCATCCTTTTCCGTTTCGGGATGGCTACACCTTC
TRBD1	TRBJ1-5	TRBV2	.	CASSEGYRGGNQPQHF	TGTGCCAGCAGTGAAGGGTACAGGGGCGGCAATCAGCCCCAGCATTTT
.	TRBJ2-7	TRBV12-2	.	CASRLAAGMNEQYF	TGTGCAAGTCGCTTAGCTGCGGGTATGAACGAGCAGTACTTC
.	TRBJ2-3	TRBV7-2	.	CASSFGARGDTQYF	TGTGCCAGCAGCTTCGGAGCTCGTGGAGATACGCAGTATTTT
TRBD2	TRBJ2-5	TRBV13	.	CASSLGGNQETQYF	TGTGCCAGCAGCTTGGGGGGGAACCAAGAGACCCAGTACTTC
TRBD1	TRBJ2-1	TRBV29-1	.	CSVGQGVLYNEQFF	TGCAGCGTCGGACAGGGGGTCCTCTACAATGAGCAGTTCTTC
TRBD2	TRBJ2-5	TRBV3-1/TRBV3-2	.	CASSQGLAVQETQYF	TGTGCCAGCAGCCAAGGACTAGCGGTACAAGAGACCCAGTACTTC
.	TRBJ2-3	TRBV6-5	.	CASSLRGGDTDTQYF	TGTGCCAGCAGTTTACGAGGGGGGGACACAGATACGCAGTATTTT
.	TRBJ1-4	TRBV10-3	once	CAISESFGASEKLFF	TGTGCCATCAGTGAGTCGTTTGGGGCGAGTGAAAAACTGTTTTTT
TRBD2	TRBJ2-3	TRBV7-2	.	CASSPGTSGRNTQYF	TGTGCCAGCAGCCCGGGGACTAGCGGGAGAAATACGCAGTATTTT
TRBD1	TRBJ2-7	TRBV7-3	.	CASSSGQELYF	TGTGCCAGCAGCTCCGGACAGGAATTGTACTTC
.	TRBJ1-4	TRBV9	few	CASSVDSTTNEKLFF	TGTGCCAGCAGCGTCGACAGTACAACTAATGAAAAACTGTTTTTT
TRBD2	TRBJ2-3	TRBV6-4	medium-sized	CASSDGTSGTDTQYF	TGTGCCAGCAGTGATGGGACTAGCGGCACAGATACGCAGTATTTT
.	TRBJ2-7	TRBV7-5	.	CARSLEQANSYEQYF	TGTGCCAGAAGCTTAGAACAGGCCAATTCCTACGAGCAGTACTTC
.	TRBJ1-6	TRBV6-2/TRBV6-3	.	CASSYGASPLHF	TGTGCCAGCAGTTACGGGGCTTCACCCCTCCACTTT
.	TRBJ2-5	TRBV6-2/TRBV6-3	.	CASSYTDKETQYF	TGTGCCAGCAGTTACACGGACAAAGAGACCCAGTACTTC
.	TRBJ2-6	TRBV7-2	.	CASSTEAGLAGANVLTF	TGTGCCAGCAGCACCGAGGCAGGGTTAGCTGGGGCCAACGTCCTGACTTTC